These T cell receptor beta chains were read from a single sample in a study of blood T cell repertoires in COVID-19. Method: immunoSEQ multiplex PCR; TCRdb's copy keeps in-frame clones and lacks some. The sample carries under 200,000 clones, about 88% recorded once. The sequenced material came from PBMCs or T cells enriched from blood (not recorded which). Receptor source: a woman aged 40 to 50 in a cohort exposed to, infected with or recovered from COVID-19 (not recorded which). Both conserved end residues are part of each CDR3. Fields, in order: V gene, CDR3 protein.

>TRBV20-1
CSASVRGYEQYF
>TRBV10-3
CAIRKPGGETQYF
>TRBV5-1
CASSLGQGYYEQYF
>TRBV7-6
CASSLRSLAGNYTDTQYF
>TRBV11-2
CASSPGAGGIQETQYF
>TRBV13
CASSPPGGNNEQFF
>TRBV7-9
CASSPTGGLQPQHF
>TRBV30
CAGTSGSYNEQFF
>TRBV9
CASSPGTSYEQYF
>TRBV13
CASSSLGPVGTGENGGYTF
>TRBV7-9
CASSPPTGLDYGYTF
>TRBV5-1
CASSITRHGTGELFF
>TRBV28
CASSLNPTGDQPQHF
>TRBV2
CASRLTRASYEQYF
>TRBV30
CAWGTVGEKLFF
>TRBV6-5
CASRTPRGSGYTF
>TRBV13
CASSSLRRGRNSPLHF
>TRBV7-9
CAAAANNSPLHF
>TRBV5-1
CASAPYLQGIQTYEQYF
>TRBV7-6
CASSFRASGNDEQYF
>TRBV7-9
CASSLGQGVVETQYF
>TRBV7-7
CASSLGAGAGGELFF
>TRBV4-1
CASSSRDRAETQYF
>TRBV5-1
CASGRGGNTEAFF
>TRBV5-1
CASSLSGTGQAEQYF
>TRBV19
CASSPTSGRLGFGNEQFF
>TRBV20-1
CSASKGQEKNSPLHF
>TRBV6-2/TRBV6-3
CASSYSSGADTQYF
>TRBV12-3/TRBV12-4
CASRQGSETQYF
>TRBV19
CASSPSPGLIEQYF
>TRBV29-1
CSVARQGRNTEAFF
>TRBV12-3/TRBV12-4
CASALSPQNIQYF
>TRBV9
CASSVGRQGTDTQYF
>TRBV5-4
CASSSNPAGMDTQYF
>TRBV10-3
CAISERGEDTDTQYF
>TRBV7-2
CASTLLAGGVKTQYF
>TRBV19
CASSMHISNQPQHF
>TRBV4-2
CASSQEAKQGAQDGYTF
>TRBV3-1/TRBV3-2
CANRGGHSPLHF
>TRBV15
CATSRQLQGGADTQYF
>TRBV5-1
CASSLSAGETYEQYF
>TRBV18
CASSHTDGYEQYF